The rows below give T cell receptor beta chains drawn from one sample of a study of response to subunit inactivated influenza vaccine. TCRdb reprocessed the RT-PCR reads with MiXCR, giving one entry per CDR3 protein. The table lists over 650,000 distinct CDR3 sequences, about 18% of them singletons. This specimen was PBMCs from blood, taken 5 days after vaccination. Source of these receptors: a man aged 50 or older who received an inactivated influenza vaccine. CDR3s leave out the opening cysteine and the closing phenylalanine or tryptophan.

v_call: TRBV7-3
cdr3_aa: ASSPTPEGDTQY

v_call: TRBV19
cdr3_aa: ASSMVAGPINEQF

v_call: TRBV20-1
cdr3_aa: SARDVTGEVAYGYT

v_call: TRBV28
cdr3_aa: ASSLNWGRIYEQY

v_call: TRBV6-1
cdr3_aa: ASTPVGNEQF

v_call: TRBV10-3
cdr3_aa: AISAQGSMDTQY

v_call: TRBV6-2/TRBV6-3
cdr3_aa: ASSRQGVITEAF

v_call: TRBV20-1
cdr3_aa: SATSGLAGDNEQF

v_call: TRBV7-9
cdr3_aa: ASSFAPGQGLNEQF

v_call: TRBV11-1
cdr3_aa: ASSSGTGLQETQY

v_call: TRBV10-3
cdr3_aa: AIGGKDQPQH